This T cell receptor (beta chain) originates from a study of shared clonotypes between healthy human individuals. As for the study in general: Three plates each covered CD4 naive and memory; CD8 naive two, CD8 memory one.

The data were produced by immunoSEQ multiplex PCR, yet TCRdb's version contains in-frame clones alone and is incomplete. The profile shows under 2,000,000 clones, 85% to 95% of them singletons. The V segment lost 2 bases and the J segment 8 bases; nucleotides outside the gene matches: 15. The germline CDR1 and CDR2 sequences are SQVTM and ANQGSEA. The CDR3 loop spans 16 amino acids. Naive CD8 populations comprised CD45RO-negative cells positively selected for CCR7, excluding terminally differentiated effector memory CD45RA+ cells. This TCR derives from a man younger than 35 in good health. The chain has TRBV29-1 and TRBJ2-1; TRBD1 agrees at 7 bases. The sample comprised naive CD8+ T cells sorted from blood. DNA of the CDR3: TGCAGCGTTGAAAGATTCAGCTCTAAGGGGGCTTATGAGCAGTTCTTC. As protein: CSVERFSSKGAYEQFF.